These 8 T cell receptor beta chains originate from one sample sequenced in a study of metastatic and nonmetastatic thyroid tumors. TCRdb re-analyzed the PCR reads through MiXCR. This sample has 20,000 to 25,000 clones, with approximately 20% found just once. Nobody among the patients had been given any treatment before thyroid surgery. The sample comprised blood. The origin of the receptors is a female donor with papillary thyroid cancer or a benign thyroid nodule (not recorded which). Some clones in this sample may be carry-over from other donors' samples.

In its sample, this clone is medium-sized. The chain links TRBV30 to TRBJ2-5; D is unclear. Trimming removed 2 bases at V and 2 bases at J, with 3 bases between. Germline CDR1 GTSNPN, CDR2 SVGIG (reference sequence). The length of the CDR3 is 11 residues. The CDR3 coding sequence is TGTGCCTGGAGTCTACAAGAGACCCAGTACTTC. Encoded protein: CAWSLQETQYF.

This clone was seen many times. The chain recombines TRBV5-1 with TRBJ2-1, with D possibly called TRBD1 or TRBD2 (5 bases each). Germline CDR1 SGHRS, CDR2 YFSETQ. The CDR3 length is 14 residues. Trimming took off 3 bases at V and 0 bases at J, with 7 bases between the two ends. CDR3 nucleotide sequence: TGCGCCAGCAGCTGGGACGGCTCCTACAATGAGCAGTTCTTC. Amino acids: CASSWDGSYNEQFF.

This clone came up many times. J is TRBJ1-4 and V is TRBV3-1, with TRBD1 matching 9 bases. V shed 4 bases, J shed 3 bases, and the junction held 12 bases outside the gene matches. CDR1 is LGHDT, CDR2 YNNKEL, per germline (reference sequence). This CDR3 is 18 amino acids long. For the CDR3, the DNA is TGTGCCAGCAGCCTATTCCGGGACAGGGATTGGGCTAATGAAAAACTGTTTTTT. Translating gives CASSLFRDRDWANEKLFF.

Ten or more counts support this clone. Mismatch with germline at one junction end may stem from a read error. This rearrangement joins TRBV11-3 to TRBJ2-3; D is tentatively TRBD1 or TRBD2 (5 bases each). The CDR3 runs 12 residues. Germline V CDR1 and CDR2: SGHNT, YENEEA. The CDR3 DNA follows: TGTGCCAGCAGCTCCCCCGGGACCCGGGGTGATTTT. It specifies CASSSPGTRGDF.

This clone has ten or more counts. The chain joins TRBV3-1 to TRBJ2-7; possible D gene TRBD1, 5 bases. V shed 1 base and J shed 0 bases, with 16 bases lying between them. The CDR3 extends over 17 amino acids. CDR1 is LGHDT and CDR2 is YNNKEL in the germline V gene (reference sequence). The CDR3 spells CASSQGAGQGPSYEQYF. In DNA, the CDR3 is TGTGCCAGCAGCCAAGGGGCCGGGCAGGGTCCCTCCTACGAGCAGTACTTC.

This clone was seen many times. The gene calls are TRBV19 and TRBJ2-7; 10 bases align to TRBD2. Germline CDR1 LNHDA, CDR2 SQIVND (reference sequence). This CDR3 spans 15 amino acids. Trimming cost V 5 bases and J 1 base; bases outside gene matches: 5. As DNA, the CDR3 is TGTGCCAGTAGTTCCAGGACTAGCGGTTCCTACGAGCAGTACTTC. It specifies CASSSRTSGSYEQYF.

The chain is built from TRBV5-1 and TRBJ2-1; TRBD2 aligns across 7 bases. V trimming: 2 bases; J trimming: 2 bases; junction bases outside the gene matches: 7. Germline CDR1 reads SGHRS; CDR2 reads YFSETQ. This CDR3 comprises 16 residues. The CDR3 spells CASSFNSGPAYNEQFF. CDR3 in DNA: TGCGCCAGCAGCTTTAATAGCGGGCCAGCCTACAATGAGCAGTTCTTC.

This clone was observed many times. The genes are TRBV7-2 and TRBJ2-2, with a weak D call TRBD1 (6 bases). Germline CDR1 reads SGHTA; CDR2 reads FQGNSA. V gave up 5 bases and J gave up 4 bases, with 11 bases separating them. The CDR3 is made up of 14 amino acids. DNA of the CDR3: TGTGCCAGCAGCGAGGACAGAATCACCGGGGAGCTGTTTTTT. Its protein product is CASSEDRITGELFF.